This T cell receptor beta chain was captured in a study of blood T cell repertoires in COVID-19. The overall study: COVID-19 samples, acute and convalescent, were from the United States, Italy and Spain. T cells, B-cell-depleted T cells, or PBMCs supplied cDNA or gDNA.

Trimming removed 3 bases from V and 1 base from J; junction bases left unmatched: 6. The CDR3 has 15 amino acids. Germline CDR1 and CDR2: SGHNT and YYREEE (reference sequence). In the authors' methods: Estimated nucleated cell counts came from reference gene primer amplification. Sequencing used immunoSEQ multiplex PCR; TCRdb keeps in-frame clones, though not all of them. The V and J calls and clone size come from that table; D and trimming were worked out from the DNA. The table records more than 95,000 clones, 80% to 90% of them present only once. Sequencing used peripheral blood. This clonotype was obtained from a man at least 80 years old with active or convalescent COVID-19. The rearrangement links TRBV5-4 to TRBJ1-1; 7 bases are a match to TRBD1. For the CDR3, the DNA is TGTGCCAGCAGCTCGGGACAGAATTCGAACACTGAAGCTTTCTTT. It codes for CASSSGQNSNTEAFF.